The clone carrying this T cell receptor beta chain was counted only a few times. Its antigen is as yet unknown. TCRdb's copy holds only in-frame clones and misses some; the assay was immunoSEQ multiplex PCR. The sample yields some 48,000 clones, approximately 84% seen once. The CDR3 consists of 13 residues. In germline, CDR1 is MNHEY, CDR2 SVGAGI. V shed 2 bases and J shed 8 bases, with 12 bases lying between them. The data are from a study of graft-versus-host responses after intestinal transplantation. Study in general: The transplants performed in recipients were multivisceral, liver-intestinal, or isolated intestinal.

Findings and caveats of the study: Those patients showing graft-donor T cell macrochimerism displayed high graft-versus-host to host-versus-graft clonal ratios in allografts. With peak circulating GvH clone levels came an association with early post-transplant HvG declines.

The chain uses TRBV6-5 and TRBJ1-2; D might be TRBD1 (5 bases). The clonotype originates from a human donor who was the organ donor for an intestinal transplant. The material sequenced was unstimulated CD4+ T cells sorted from spleen or lymph node cells, taken before transplant. The CDR3 here is CASSYQGLRGYTF. For the CDR3, the DNA is TGTGCCAGCAGTTACCAGGGACTGCGAGGCTACACCTTC.